The 22 T cell receptor beta chains reported below all come from one sample, sequenced in a study of beta chain features in type 1 diabetes. Study-level results: Shortening of TCRB CDR3s, moderate but significant, appeared in all four CD4+ subsets of Type 1 diabetes patients.

Expressed TCRB transcripts got sequenced, as all isolated RNA was reverse transcribed. Data came from immunoSEQ multiplex PCR; TCRdb stores just in-frame clones and leaves some out. The sample yields around 360,000 clones, 10% to 15% seen once. Their antigens remain unidentified. Sequenced material: naive CD4+ T cells from blood. The receptors were gathered from a woman under 30 with type 1 diabetes.

In this sample, this clone turned up a few times. The chain recombines TRBV5-6 with TRBJ2-5; 8 nucleotides align to TRBD1. CDR1 and CDR2 from the germline V gene are SGHDT and YYEEEE. The junction had 1 base not matched to a gene; V was cut back by 4 bases and J by 2 bases. CDR3 length equals 13 residues. CDR3 in amino acids: CASSNRGQETQYF. The CDR3 DNA sequence: TGTGCCAGCAGCAACAGGGGGCAAGAGACCCAGTACTTC.

Only a few counts were recorded for this clone. The V and J genes are TRBV2 and TRBJ2-5, with 11 bases fitting TRBD2. Germline V CDR1 and CDR2: SNHLY, FYNNEI. The CDR3 runs to 18 residues. Trimming took 4 bases from V and 7 from J; bases not matched to a gene: 17. CDR3 DNA: TGTGCCAGCAGTGGTCGGAGAACTAGCGGGAGTGTAGGGGGGACCCAGTACTTC. This translates into CASSGRRTSGSVGGTQYF.

The CDR3 DNA is TGTGCCAGCAGCCCCCCCGGTGGAGCCCAGCATTTT. This translates into CASSPPGGAQHF. This chain uses TRBV28 with TRBJ1-5; no definite D call. V lost 6 bases to trimming and J lost 11 bases, with 14 bases between them. CDR1 is MDHEN and CDR2 is SYDVKM in the germline V gene. The CDR3 spans 12 residues.

The chain links TRBV29-1 to TRBJ2-7, with D tentatively TRBD1 (5 bases). The germline V and J ends were trimmed by 4 bases and 6 bases, with 19 bases remaining between them. The germline V gene has CDR1 SQVTM and CDR2 ANQGSEA. The CDR3 loop spans 14 amino acids. CDR3 DNA sequence: TGCAGCGTTGGGGAAGTGCAGGGTTGGATCGAGCAGTACTTC. Translation: CSVGEVQGWIEQYF.

This clone has a handful of counts. The rearrangement links TRBV9 to TRBJ2-3; D remains ambiguous. The V end lost 0 bases, the J end lost 0 bases, and 8 bases lay between the germline ends. The CDR3 is 15 amino acids. Germline V gene data show CDR1 as SGDLS and CDR2 as YYNGEE. The CDR3 region has the DNA TGTGCCAGCAGCGTAGACCCAGGCAGCACAGATACGCAGTATTTT. Residues: CASSVDPGSTDTQYF.

CDR3 in amino acids: CASTPGGHTEAFF. CDR3 in DNA: TGTGCCAGCACCCCAGGGGGGCACACTGAAGCTTTCTTT. The chain combines TRBV28 with TRBJ1-1; TRBD1 aligns across 7 bases. The CDR3 spans 13 residues. Germline V lookup: CDR1 MDHEN, CDR2 SYDVKM. V was clipped by 7 bases and J by 3 bases; unmatched bases: 5. Full variable domain (rest looked up from reference TRBV28 and TRBJ1-1): DVKVTQSSRYLVKRTGEKVFLECVQDMDHENMFWYRQDPGLGLRLIYFSYDVKMKEKGDIPEGYSVSREKKERFSLILESASTNQTSMYLCASTPGGHTEAFFGQGTRLTVV.

The chain combines TRBV25-1 with TRBJ2-1; perhaps TRBD2 as D (5 bases). Germline lookup yields CDR1 MGHDK and CDR2 SYGVNS. This CDR3 is 15 amino acids long. The V and J ends lost 3 bases and 1 base respectively, with 10 bases between them. As DNA, the CDR3 is TGTGCCAGCAGTGAGCTAGCATCGTCCTACAATGAGCAGTTCTTC. It encodes CASSELASSYNEQFF.

The chain joins TRBV5-1 to TRBJ1-1, with 9 bases matching TRBD1. The CDR3 totals 15 residues. CDR1 is SGHRS, CDR2 YFSETQ, per germline. V was pared by 4 bases and J by 1 base, with 5 bases of the junction left unmatched. The CDR3 loop is CASSRGGQGNTEAFF. The DNA of the CDR3 is TGCGCCAGCAGCCGTGGGGGACAGGGGAACACTGAAGCTTTCTTT.

This clone was seen more than once but under ten times. V gene TRBV9 combines with J gene TRBJ2-7; possibly TRBD1 for D (5 bases). The V end was cut by 2 bases, the J end by 5 bases, with 17 bases between. From germline, CDR1 is SGDLS and CDR2 YYNGEE. This CDR3 spans 15 amino acids. The CDR3 sequence is CASSVSTGIRDEQYF. The CDR3 DNA sequence: TGTGCCAGCAGCGTCTCAACAGGAATTAGGGACGAGCAGTACTTC.

This clone showed up just a few times. The V call is TRBV6-5, the J call TRBJ1-2; 8 nucleotides line up with TRBD1. V trimming: 6 bases; J trimming: 7 bases; junction bases outside the gene matches: 7. Looked up from germline, CDR1 is MNHEY and CDR2 is SVGAGI. The CDR3 is 13 amino acids. CDR3 DNA: TGTGCCAGCAGCCGACAGGGGATAGCTGGCTACACCTTC. Translated: CASSRQGIAGYTF.

The chain has TRBV30 and TRBJ2-7, with D possibly TRBD1 on 6 matching bases. Germline V CDR1 and CDR2: GTSNPN, SVGIG (reference sequence). The V gene lost 0 bases and the J gene lost 0 bases, with 6 bases spanning the gap. The CDR3 covers 13 residues. The CDR3 sequence is CAWSVRGSYEQYF. For the CDR3, the DNA is TGTGCCTGGAGTGTCAGGGGCTCCTACGAGCAGTACTTC.

The gene calls are TRBV15 and TRBJ2-3; unclear D gene. CDR3 size: 15 residues. From germline, CDR1 is LNHNV and CDR2 YYDKDF (reference sequence). V was clipped by 1 base and J by 0 bases, with 8 bases between them. In nucleotides, the CDR3 is TGTGCCACCAGCAGAGCGGTCTCTAGCACAGATACGCAGTATTTT. Translating it yields CATSRAVSSTDTQYF.

This chain connects TRBV9 to TRBJ1-2; 9 positions agree with TRBD1. V gave up 4 bases and J gave up 6 bases; unmatched junction bases: 10. The CDR3 is 15 amino acids. Germline V lookup: CDR1 SGDLS, CDR2 YYNGEE. The CDR3 sequence: CASSPGQGLLDGYTF. Written as DNA, the CDR3 is TGTGCCAGCAGCCCGGGACAGGGTTTGCTGGATGGCTACACCTTC.

This clone was observed a few times. This chain links TRBV7-2 with TRBJ2-7; the match to TRBD2 covers 12 bases. Trimming cost V 8 bases and J 6 bases; bases outside gene matches: 11. Germline V gene lookup returns CDR1 SGHTA and CDR2 FQGNSA. CDR3 length: 15 residues. As DNA, the CDR3 is TGTGCCAGCGGGACCGGGACTAGCGGGTTTAGCGAGCAGTACTTC. Residues: CASGTGTSGFSEQYF.

V is TRBV4-1 and J is TRBJ1-2; D possibly corresponds to TRBD1 (5 bases). CDR3 size: 16 residues. Germline CDR1 reads MGHRA; CDR2 reads YSYEKL. V was trimmed by 3 bases and J by 0 bases, leaving 14 bases between them. The CDR3 loop reads CASSQRGLTANYGYTF. CDR3 sequence (DNA): TGCGCCAGCAGCCAGAGAGGCTTGACAGCTAACTATGGCTACACCTTC.

This clone occurred a few times. The chain links TRBV7-9 to TRBJ2-3; TRBD2 agrees at 8 bases. The V and J ends lost 3 bases and 6 bases, in that order; junction bases with no gene match: 5. Germline CDR1 SEHNR, CDR2 FQNEAQ (reference sequence). The CDR3 totals 14 residues. The CDR3 reads CASSFSGTRDTQYF. The CDR3 region has the DNA TGTGCCAGCAGCTTTAGCGGGACTCGGGATACGCAGTATTTT. Variable domain in full (rest from reference TRBV7-9 and TRBJ2-3): DTGVSQNPRHKITKRGQNVTFRCDPISEHNRLYWYRQTLGQGPEFLTYFQNEAQLEKSRLLSDRFSAERPKGSFSTLEIQRTEQGDSAMYLCASSFSGTRDTQYFGPGTRLTVL.

This clone was detected only a few times. The rearrangement joins TRBV30 to TRBJ2-5, with no clear D. Germline lookup yields CDR1 GTSNPN and CDR2 SVGIG (reference sequence). The ends were cut back, 3 bases at V and 0 bases at J, with 8 bases in the middle. This CDR3 has 13 residues. Written as DNA, the CDR3 is TGTGCCTGGAGGCCCTCGGACCAAGAGACCCAGTACTTC. Translation: CAWRPSDQETQYF.

This chain uses TRBV9 with TRBJ1-2; tentative D call: TRBD1 (5 bases). The CDR3 is made up of 12 amino acids. Trimming took off 2 bases at V and 6 bases at J, with 8 bases between the two ends. Germline CDR1 is SGDLS and CDR2 is YYNGEE. CDR3 coding DNA: TGTGCCAGCAGCGTTGTGGGGCATGGCTACACCTTC. Its translation is CASSVVGHGYTF.

J is TRBJ2-1 and V is TRBV29-1, with a weak D call TRBD2 (5 bases). There are 17 residues in the CDR3. Germline CDR1 is SQVTM and CDR2 is ANQGSEA. Trimming stripped 2 bases from V and 5 bases from J, with 22 bases between. The CDR3 spells CSVEYLAVLGHDNEQFF. The CDR3 DNA reads TGCAGCGTTGAATACCTAGCAGTACTTGGCCACGACAATGAGCAGTTCTTC.

This clone appeared a few times. The J gene is TRBJ1-3, the V gene TRBV2; D not resolved. V was trimmed by 8 bases and J by 0 bases, leaving 14 bases between them. CDR1 and CDR2 from the germline V gene are SNHLY and FYNNEI. The CDR3 extends over 15 amino acids. The CDR3 nucleotides read TGTGCCAGCCGGTCGCGGTTCCTCTCTGGAAACACCATATATTTT. Its translation: CASRSRFLSGNTIYF.

This clone has more than one count but fewer than ten. At the DNA level, this CDR3 is encoded by other sequences in the same sample as well. The V and J genes are TRBV15 and TRBJ1-1; a possible D gene is TRBD1 (6 bases). Germline CDR1 is LNHNV and CDR2 is YYDKDF (reference sequence). The ends were cut back, 5 bases at V and 5 bases at J, with 12 bases in the middle. This CDR3 region has 13 residues. CDR3 loop: CATSRGGNTEAFF. The DNA of the CDR3 is TGTGCCACCAGCCGCGGGGGCAATACTGAAGCTTTCTTT.

This clone was seen a handful of times. The chain recombines TRBV28 with TRBJ2-5; tentatively, D is TRBD1 (5 bases). Trimming took off 5 bases at V and 1 base at J, with 14 bases between the two ends. Per the germline V gene, CDR1 is MDHEN and CDR2 is SYDVKM. The length of the CDR3 is 15 residues. The CDR3 here is CASSTHDRLQETQYF. The CDR3, as DNA: TGTGCCAGCAGTACTCACGACAGACTCCAAGAGACCCAGTACTTC.